This T cell receptor beta chain was recovered during a study of blood T cell repertoires in COVID-19. In the study overall: The cDNA or gDNA used as material had been derived from T cells, B-cell-depleted T cells, or PBMCs.

Germline V gene lookup returns CDR1 MNHEY and CDR2 SVGAGI. The CDR3 contains 13 residues. V was clipped by 5 bases and J by 4 bases, with 12 bases between them. Per the original methods: The assay estimated nucleated cells by amplifying reference gene primers. Assay: immunoSEQ multiplex PCR; the TCRdb copy retains only in-frame clones and omits some. The V and J calls and clone size come from that table; D and trimming were worked out from the DNA. Of some 30,000 clones listed, 65% to 90% are singletons. This sequence joins TRBV6-5 and TRBJ2-7, with D uncertain. This clonotype was obtained from a man aged 60 to 75 with active COVID-19. Source material: peripheral blood. CDR3 protein: CASSIQTRYEQYF. The CDR3 region has the DNA TGTGCCAGCAGTATCCAGACAAGATACGAGCAGTACTTC.